A single sample is the source of the 14 T cell receptor beta chains below, sequenced in a study of T cells in Graves' hyperthyroidism and ophthalmopathy. Authors of the study amplified TCR beta CDR3 regions from RNA transcripts. Using the HTBI primer set, a first-round RT-PCR was run on the TCR CDR3. TCRdb called the multiplex PCR reads again in MiXCR, with one record for every CDR3 protein. This sample has over 350,000 distinct CDR3 sequences, with over 11% found just once. The sequencing sample was made of blood. All receptors derive from a man aged 45-60 years with Graves' ophthalmopathy.

There are a few counts of this clonotype. The rearrangement joins TRBV19 to TRBJ2-7; tentative D call: TRBD1 (6 bases). Germline CDR1 is LNHDA and CDR2 is SQIVND (reference sequence). The V gene lost 8 bases and the J gene lost 1 base, with 12 bases spanning the gap. This CDR3 spans 13 amino acids. The CDR3 sequence is CASARGYSYEQYF. CDR3 DNA: TGTGCCAGTGCCAGGGGCTATTCCTACGAGCAGTACTTC.

The chain employs TRBV6-2 or TRBV6-3 and TRBJ2-3; weak D call: TRBD2 (5 bases). The V gene lost 6 bases and the J gene lost 3 bases, with 16 bases spanning the gap. The CDR3 length is 15 residues. From germline, CDR1 is MNHEY and CDR2 SVGEGT. CDR3 in amino acids: CASRFGRVLTDTQYF. The CDR3 coding sequence is TGTGCCAGCAGATTCGGGCGGGTACTAACAGATACGCAGTATTTT.

In this sample, this clonotype turned up many times. This chain links TRBV3-1 with TRBJ1-5, with 8 bases matching TRBD1. With V trimmed by 1 base and J by 1 base, 3 bases remained unmatched. CDR3 length: 16 residues. The V gene's germline CDR1 is LGHDT and CDR2 YNNKEL (reference sequence). The CDR3 DNA sequence: TGTGCCAGCAGCCAAGCAGGGACAGGCAGCAATCAGCCCCAGCATTTT. It specifies CASSQAGTGSNQPQHF. Drawing the rest from reference TRBV3-1 and TRBJ1-5, the complete variable domain is DTAVSQTPKYLVTQMGNDKSIKCEQNLGHDTMYWYKQDSKKFLKIMFSYNNKELIINETVPNRFSPKSPDKAHLNLHINSLELGDSAVYFCASSQAGTGSNQPQHFGDGTRLSIL.

This clonotype was detected only a few times. The chain joins TRBV20-1 to TRBJ2-5; 7 positions match TRBD2. CDR1 DFQATT and CDR2 SNEGSKA come from the germline V gene (reference sequence). Trimming cost V 6 bases and J 2 bases; bases outside gene matches: 12. The CDR3 runs to 15 residues. For the CDR3, the DNA is TGCAGTGCCATCAACCCTCTAGCGGATCAAGAGACCCAGTACTTC. Encoded protein: CSAINPLADQETQYF.

This clonotype was picked up a small number of times. The chain links TRBV20-1 to TRBJ2-2, with D unresolved. V gave up 3 bases and J gave up 4 bases, with 15 bases separating them. CDR1 is DFQATT, CDR2 SNEGSKA, per germline (reference sequence). The CDR3 spans 15 residues. CDR3 nucleotides: TGCAGTGCTAGTTTGTCTCCCGTCGCCACCGGGGAGCTGTTTTTT. This sequence encodes CSASLSPVATGELFF.

This clonotype was seen ten or more times. The CDR3 is CASSYGGEGQETQYF. CDR3 coding DNA: TGCGCCAGCAGCTACGGAGGTGAGGGCCAAGAGACCCAGTACTTC. The rearrangement joins TRBV5-1 to TRBJ2-5, with TRBD2 as a possible D gene (5 bases). This CDR3 spans 15 amino acids. Trimming removed 3 bases from V and 1 base from J, with 13 bases in between. Germline V gene data show CDR1 as SGHRS and CDR2 as YFSETQ. Full variable domain (outside the CDR3, taken from reference TRBV5-1 and TRBJ2-5): KAGVTQTPRYLIKTRGQQVTLSCSPISGHRSVSWYQQTPGQGLQFLFEYFSETQRNKGNFPGRFSGRQFSNSRSEMNVSTLELGDSALYLCASSYGGEGQETQYFGPGTRLLVL.

The V call is TRBV20-1, the J call TRBJ2-2; D not resolved. CDR3 size: 11 residues. Germline loops: CDR1 DFQATT, CDR2 SNEGSKA (reference sequence). Trimming cost V 3 bases and J 6 bases, with 5 bases left between them. CDR3 in DNA: TGCAGTGCTAGTACTCCCGGGGAGCTGTTTTTT. Its translation: CSASTPGELFF.

V is TRBV9 and J is TRBJ1-3, with 7 bases that match TRBD1. This CDR3 is 14 amino acids long. The trim removed 0 bases at V and 9 bases at J, leaving 6 bases unmatched. Germline V CDR1 and CDR2: SGDLS, YYNGEE. The CDR3 loop reads CASSVAWDSSTIYF. The DNA of the CDR3 is TGTGCCAGCAGCGTAGCTTGGGACAGCAGCACCATATATTTT.

This clonotype was detected only a few times. The chain links TRBV12-3 or TRBV12-4 to TRBJ2-1, with D maybe TRBD2 (7 bases). V dropped 6 bases and J dropped 10 bases, with 16 bases sitting between them. The CDR3 loop spans 13 amino acids. CDR3 loop: CASRQYEGGEQFF. The DNA for the CDR3 is TGTGCCAGCAGGCAGTACGAGGGGGGGGAGCAGTTCTTC.

With regard to this clonotype: This likely comes from a read error, as the CDR3 has no conserved phenylalanine or tryptophan at its end. The chain is built from TRBV19 and TRBJ1-1; D unresolved. The ends were cut back, 3 bases at V and 4 bases at J, with 9 bases in the middle. CDR3 length: 13 residues. CDR1 is LNHDA, CDR2 SQIVND, per germline (reference sequence). In DNA form, the CDR3 reads TGTGCCAGTAGTATCTTCGAGGGCACTGAAGCTTTCCTT. Encoded protein: CASSIFEGTEAFL.

This chain uses TRBV3-1 with TRBJ2-7; 11 nucleotides align to TRBD2. The J segment lost 1 base and the V segment lost 1 base, leaving 9 bases of the junction unmatched. Per the germline V gene, CDR1 is LGHDT and CDR2 is YNNKEL (reference sequence). The CDR3 consists of 18 residues. The CDR3 coding sequence is TGTGCCAGCAGCCAAGCACCTAGCGGGAGGCGAAGGTCCTACGAGCAGTACTTC. Its translation is CASSQAPSGRRRSYEQYF.

This clonotype was detected many times. The rearrangement joins TRBV4-1 to TRBJ2-7; possible D gene TRBD1, 5 bases. V was shortened by 1 base and J by 5 bases, with 9 bases between the two germline ends. The CDR3 contains 13 residues. The germline gives CDR1 MGHRA, CDR2 YSYEKL. In DNA, the CDR3 is TGCGCCAGCAGCCAAGCCAGGGTTGACGAGCAGTACTTC. As protein: CASSQARVDEQYF.

This clonotype has ten or more counts. The CDR3 DNA reads TGTGCCAGCAGCCAAGATTCGCTAGCGGGAGTTGGTGAGCAGTTCTTC. It encodes CASSQDSLAGVGEQFF. V usage is TRBV3-1 and J usage is TRBJ2-1; 10 nucleotides align to TRBD2. There are 16 residues in the CDR3. In germline, CDR1 is LGHDT, CDR2 YNNKEL (reference sequence). The trim removed 0 bases at V and 9 bases at J, leaving 8 bases unmatched.

This clonotype was detected only a few times. J is TRBJ2-1 and V is TRBV12-3 or TRBV12-4; 7 bases agree with TRBD2. The CDR3 contains 16 residues. Unmatched junction bases numbered 6, after V lost 4 bases and J lost 0 bases. CDR3 sequence: CASSSESGVSYNEQFF. The DNA of the CDR3 is TGTGCCAGCAGTTCCGAGAGCGGGGTCTCCTACAATGAGCAGTTCTTC.